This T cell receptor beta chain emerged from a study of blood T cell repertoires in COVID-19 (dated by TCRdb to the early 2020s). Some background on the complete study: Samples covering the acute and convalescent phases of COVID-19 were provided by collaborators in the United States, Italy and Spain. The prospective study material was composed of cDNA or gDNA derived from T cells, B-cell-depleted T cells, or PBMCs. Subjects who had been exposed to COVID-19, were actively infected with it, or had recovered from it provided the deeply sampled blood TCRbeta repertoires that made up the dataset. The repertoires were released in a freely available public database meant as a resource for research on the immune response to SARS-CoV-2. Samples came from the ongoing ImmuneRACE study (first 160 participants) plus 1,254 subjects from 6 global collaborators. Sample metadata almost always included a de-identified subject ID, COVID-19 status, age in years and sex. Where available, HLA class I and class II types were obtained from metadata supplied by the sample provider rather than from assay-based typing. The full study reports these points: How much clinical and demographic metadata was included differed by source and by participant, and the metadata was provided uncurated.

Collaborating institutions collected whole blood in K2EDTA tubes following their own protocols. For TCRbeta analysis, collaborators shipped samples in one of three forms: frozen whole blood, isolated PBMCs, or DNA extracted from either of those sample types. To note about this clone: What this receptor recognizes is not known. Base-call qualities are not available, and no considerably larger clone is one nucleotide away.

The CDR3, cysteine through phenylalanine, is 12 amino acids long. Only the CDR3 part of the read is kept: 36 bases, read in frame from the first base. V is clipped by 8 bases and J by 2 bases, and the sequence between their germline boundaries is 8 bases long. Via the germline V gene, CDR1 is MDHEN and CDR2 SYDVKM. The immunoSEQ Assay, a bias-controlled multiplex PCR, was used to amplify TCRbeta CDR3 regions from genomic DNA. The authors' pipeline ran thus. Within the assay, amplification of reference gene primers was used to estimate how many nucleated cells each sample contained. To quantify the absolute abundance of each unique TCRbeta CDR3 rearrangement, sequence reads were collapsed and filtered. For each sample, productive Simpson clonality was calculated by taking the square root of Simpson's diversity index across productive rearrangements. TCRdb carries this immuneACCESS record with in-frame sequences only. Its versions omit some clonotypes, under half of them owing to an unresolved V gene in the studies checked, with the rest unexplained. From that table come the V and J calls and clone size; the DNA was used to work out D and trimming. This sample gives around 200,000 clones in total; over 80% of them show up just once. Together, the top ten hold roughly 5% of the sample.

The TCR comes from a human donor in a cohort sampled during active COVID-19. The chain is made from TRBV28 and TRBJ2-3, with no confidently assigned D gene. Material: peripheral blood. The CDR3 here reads CASEENTDTQYF. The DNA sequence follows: TGTGCCAGCGAGGAAAACACAGATACGCAGTATTTT. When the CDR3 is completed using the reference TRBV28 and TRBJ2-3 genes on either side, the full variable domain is DVKVTQSSRYLVKRTGEKVFLECVQDMDHENMFWYRQDPGLGLRLIYFSYDVKMKEKGDIPEGYSVSREKKERFSLILESASTNQTSMYLCASEENTDTQYFGPGTRLTVL.